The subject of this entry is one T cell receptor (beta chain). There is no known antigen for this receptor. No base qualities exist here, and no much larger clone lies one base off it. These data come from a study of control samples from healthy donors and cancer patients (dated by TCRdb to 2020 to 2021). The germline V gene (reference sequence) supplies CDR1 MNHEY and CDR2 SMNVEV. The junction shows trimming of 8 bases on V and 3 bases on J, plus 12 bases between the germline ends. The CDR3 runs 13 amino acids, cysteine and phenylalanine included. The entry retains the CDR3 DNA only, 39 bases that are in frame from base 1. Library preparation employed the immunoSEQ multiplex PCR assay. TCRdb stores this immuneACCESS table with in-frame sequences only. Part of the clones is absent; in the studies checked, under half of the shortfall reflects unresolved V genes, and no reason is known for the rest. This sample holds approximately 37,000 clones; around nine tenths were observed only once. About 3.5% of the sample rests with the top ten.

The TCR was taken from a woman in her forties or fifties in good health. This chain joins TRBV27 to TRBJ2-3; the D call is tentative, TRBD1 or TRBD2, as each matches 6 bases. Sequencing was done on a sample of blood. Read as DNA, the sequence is TGTGCCAGCCTGAGAGGGGGGACAGATACGCAGTATTTT. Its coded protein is CASLRGGTDTQYF.